This T cell receptor beta chain was captured in a study of blood T cell repertoires in COVID-19. Per the germline V gene, CDR1 is LGHDT and CDR2 is YNNKEL (reference sequence). This CDR3 has 11 residues. Trimming stripped 5 bases from V and 2 bases from J, with 4 bases between. Some clones are missing from TCRdb's copy, which holds only in-frame ones; the method was immunoSEQ multiplex PCR. The sample shows 6,000 to 8,000 clones, about 80% of them seen only once. The chain couples TRBV3-1 (or the pseudogene TRBV3-2) to TRBJ2-7; D remains ambiguous. Sample: peripheral blood. The receptor comes from a human donor in a cohort sampled during active COVID-19. CDR3 DNA: TGTGCCAGCAGCATAACCTACGAGCAGTACTTC. Translated, it gives CASSITYEQYF.